The 27 T cell receptor beta chains reported below all come from one sample, sequenced in a study of blood T cells in healthy people across ages. Primers used in a second PCR of about 7 to 11 cycles were a sample-barcoded 5' primer and a J-beta primer mix. TCRdb reanalysed the 5' RACE reads using MiXCR and keeps one entry per CDR3 protein. The data hold fewer than 600,000 distinct CDR3 sequences, with about 27% observed a single time. Separately, the same data were catalogued under a study of T cells of mothers and their children.

Sequences were obtained from blood. These TCRs come from a boy aged 2 to 10 in good health.

This rearrangement joins TRBV20-1 to TRBJ2-5; 8 bases fit TRBD2. Near its end, the DNA agrees better with TRBJ2-1, so the J call may be wrong. The CDR3 has 13 residues. The germline gives CDR1 DFQATT, CDR2 SNEGSKA (reference sequence). DNA of the CDR3: TGCAGTGCAAAGCGGGGGTCTTACAATGAGCAGTTCTTC. Its protein product is CSAKRGSYNEQFF.

As regards this clonotype: A much larger clone is a single base away; this may be a read error. The rearrangement uses TRBV6-5 and TRBJ2-7, with 7 bases fitting TRBD2. The CDR3 covers 15 residues. Germline values: CDR1 MNHEY, CDR2 SVGAGI. Trimming took 8 bases from V and 6 from J; bases not matched to a gene: 16. CDR3 region: CASGSVVGGPGEQYF. CDR3 nucleotides: TGTGCCAGCGGTAGCGTAGTGGGAGGGCCGGGCGAGCAGTACTTC.

This clonotype was seen a few times. This rearrangement joins TRBV20-1 to TRBJ2-3; 11 positions match TRBD2. The CDR3 covers 14 residues. The V and J ends lost 6 bases and 7 bases, in that order; junction bases with no gene match: 9. Germline V gene data show CDR1 as DFQATT and CDR2 as SNEGSKA (reference sequence). CDR3: CSAHTSGGVNTQYF. CDR3 sequence (DNA): TGCAGTGCCCATACTAGCGGGGGAGTGAATACGCAGTATTTT.

The chain recombines TRBV29-1 with TRBJ2-4; TRBD1 aligns across 9 bases. The germline V gene has CDR1 SQVTM and CDR2 ANQGSEA. Trimming cost V 2 bases and J 8 bases; bases outside gene matches: 10. The CDR3 runs to 15 residues. The CDR3 reads CSVENPTGGTDIQYF. The CDR3 DNA follows: TGCAGCGTTGAAAACCCAACAGGGGGCACTGACATTCAGTACTTC.

This clonotype was found a few times. The chain uses TRBV7-2 and TRBJ2-7, with TRBD2 matching over 7 bases. CDR3 length equals 11 residues. Germline CDR1 is SGHTA and CDR2 is FQGNSA. V gave up 5 bases and J gave up 11 bases; unmatched junction bases: 6. The CDR3 region has the DNA TGTGCCAGCAGCGCGAGCGGGGTGGAGTACTTC. As protein: CASSASGVEYF.

The chain joins TRBV20-1 to TRBJ2-5; 9 bases fit TRBD2. V lost 0 bases and J lost 0; bases outside the gene matches: 8. The CDR3 runs 17 residues. CDR1 and CDR2 (germline): DFQATT, SNEGSKA (reference sequence). CDR3 loop: CSARDIGLAGYQETQYF. The DNA of the CDR3 is TGCAGTGCTAGAGATATTGGGCTAGCGGGGTACCAAGAGACCCAGTACTTC.

V gene TRBV7-9 combines with J gene TRBJ1-4; D is perhaps TRBD1 (6 bases). CDR1 is SEHNR and CDR2 is FQNEAQ in the germline V gene (reference sequence). The CDR3 runs 18 residues. Trimming shortened V by 1 base and J by 8 bases, and 23 bases separated the two germline ends. This CDR3 is CASSLVGGRAPDYEKLFF. CDR3 nucleotide sequence: TGTGCCAGCAGCTTAGTTGGGGGCCGAGCCCCCGATTACGAAAAACTGTTTTTT.

This clonotype has only a few counts. The chain combines TRBV2 with TRBJ1-2; D not certain. This CDR3 has 13 amino acids. The ends were cut back, 7 bases at V and 9 bases at J, with 18 bases in the middle. Germline V gives CDR1 SNHLY, CDR2 FYNNEI. The CDR3 nucleotides read TGTGCCAGCACCTTAGGAGGTGGATCCCGCTACACCTTC. Its translation is CASTLGGGSRYTF.

CDR3 bases: TGTGCCAGCTCACCGTGGTATAGCGCAGAGCAAGAGACCCAGTACTTC. As protein: CASSPWYSAEQETQYF. This rearrangement joins TRBV18 to TRBJ2-5, with D tentatively TRBD2 (5 bases). Germline CDR1 is KGHSH and CDR2 is LQKENI. The CDR3 covers 16 residues. The germline V and J ends were trimmed by 3 bases and 2 bases, with 16 bases remaining between them. Combining the CDR3 with reference TRBV18 and TRBJ2-5 gives the whole variable domain NAGVMQNPRHLVRRRGQEARLRCSPMKGHSHVYWYRQLPEEGLKFMVYLQKENIIDESGMPKERFSAEFPKEGPSILRIQQVVRGDSAAYFCASSPWYSAEQETQYFGPGTRLLVL.

The chain joins TRBV29-1 to TRBJ1-5, with 8 positions matching TRBD1. Germline V gives CDR1 SQVTM, CDR2 ANQGSEA. This CDR3 spans 17 amino acids. J was trimmed by 4 bases and V by 6 bases; bases with no gene match: 17. The CDR3 bases are TGCAGCGTATCACAGGGGGTAGGAGAAGGGTTGAATCAGCCCCAGCATTTT. It is translated as CSVSQGVGEGLNQPQHF.

This sequence joins TRBV6-1 and TRBJ1-1; TRBD1 might be the D (5 bases). This CDR3 spans 15 amino acids. V lost 8 bases and J 4 bases, leaving 20 bases between the germline ends. Germline CDR1 and CDR2: MNHNS and SASEGT. The CDR3 sequence: CASRISGGGSTEAFF. CDR3 in DNA: TGTGCCAGCCGAATCTCGGGGGGTGGGAGCACTGAAGCTTTCTTT.

The chain combines TRBV11-2 with TRBJ2-2, with 9 bases that match TRBD2. Germline values: CDR1 SGHAT, CDR2 FQNNGV. The CDR3 spans 19 residues. V trimming: 2 bases; J trimming: 2 bases; junction bases outside the gene matches: 12. Here the CDR3 DNA reads TGTGCCAGCAGCTTATTTAAGGCGCGGCTAGCGGGAAACACCGGGGAGCTGTTTTTT. It yields the protein CASSLFKARLAGNTGELFF.

The genes are TRBV29-1 and TRBJ2-5; D is tentatively TRBD1 or TRBD2 (5 bases each). The germline V and J ends were trimmed by 6 bases and 1 base, with 18 bases remaining between them. This CDR3 is 15 amino acids long. Germline V lookup: CDR1 SQVTM, CDR2 ANQGSEA. The DNA of the CDR3 is TGCAGCGTCTCACCTCCCGCTGGGACCCAAGAGACCCAGTACTTC. It is translated as CSVSPPAGTQETQYF.

Regarding this clonotype: Its ends do not fully match the called genes, so a read error is possible. This chain connects TRBV12-3 or TRBV12-4 to TRBJ2-1; 10 nucleotides align to TRBD2. The J call may be mistaken, given a closer DNA end match to TRBJ2-7. CDR3 size: 13 residues. The CDR3 spells CASRLAGGDEQYF. In DNA form, the CDR3 reads TGTGCCAGCAGATTAGCGGGGGGCGACGAGCAGTACTTC.

The chain employs TRBV7-2 and TRBJ2-3; D call uncertain. CDR1 and CDR2 (germline): SGHTA, FQGNSA. The CDR3 runs to 12 residues. V lost 1 base, J lost 5 bases, and 4 bases lay in between. This CDR3 reads CASSLVIDTQYF. Written as DNA, the CDR3 is TGTGCCAGCAGCTTAGTGATAGATACGCAGTATTTT.

This clonotype was seen a handful of times. The DNA for the CDR3 is TGTGCCAGCAGTCCCTCGGGACTAGCGGGAGGGCCCTTTTACTACGAGCAGTACTTC. Encoded protein: CASSPSGLAGGPFYYEQYF. This rearrangement joins TRBV12-3 or TRBV12-4 to TRBJ2-7; 16 nucleotides align to TRBD2. There are 19 residues in the CDR3. V was clipped by 5 bases and J by 3 bases; unmatched bases: 13.

This clonotype was seen more than once but under ten times. The V and J genes are TRBV29-1 and TRBJ2-4; 8 positions match TRBD2. The CDR3 is 17 amino acids. Trimming took 0 bases from V and 1 from J; bases not matched to a gene: 8. Germline CDR1 reads SQVTM; CDR2 reads ANQGSEA. As DNA, the CDR3 is TGCAGCGTTGAAGATGACGGGAGGGGGGAGGCCAAAAACATTCAGTACTTC. Translated: CSVEDDGRGEAKNIQYF.

This clonotype has only a few counts. This rearrangement joins TRBV6-5 to TRBJ2-5; 9 bases align to TRBD2. In germline, CDR1 is MNHEY, CDR2 SVGAGI. V trimming: 4 bases; J trimming: 2 bases; junction bases outside the gene matches: 5. The CDR3 spans 15 residues. The DNA for the CDR3 is TGTGCCAGCAGTTTCACCGCGGGGGGGCAAGAGACCCAGTACTTC. It specifies CASSFTAGGQETQYF.

Notes on this clonotype: Lacking the conserved final phenylalanine or tryptophan, this CDR3 likely reflects a read error. The V and J genes are TRBV10-2 and TRBJ2-7, with D possibly being TRBD1 (6 bases). Trimming removed 6 bases at V and 3 bases at J, with 12 bases between. Germline CDR1 and CDR2: WSHSY and SAAADI. CDR3 size: 13 residues. The CDR3 region has the DNA TGCGCCAGCAGCTTGGACAGAGGCTACGAGCAGTACTCC. Translating it yields CASSLDRGYEQYS.

There are a few counts of this clonotype. The V gene is TRBV12-3 or TRBV12-4, the J gene TRBJ2-7, with 11 bases matching TRBD2. The CDR3 length is 17 residues. V was clipped by 2 bases and J by 2 bases; unmatched bases: 8. The CDR3 DNA follows: TGTGCCAGCAGTTTATCATGGACTAGCGGGTTTACCTACGAGCAGTACTTC. This sequence encodes CASSLSWTSGFTYEQYF.

This chain uses TRBV5-5 with TRBJ1-2, with D possibly being TRBD1 (6 bases). V was pared by 4 bases and J by 4 bases, with 17 bases between. Germline CDR1 and CDR2: SGHKS and YYEKEE (reference sequence). The CDR3 is 15 amino acids. CDR3 DNA: TGTGCCAGCAGCATTGGACAGCGGCGACCCTATGGCTACACCTTC. Translating it yields CASSIGQRRPYGYTF.

In this sample, this clonotype turned up a few times. J is TRBJ2-5 and V is TRBV11-2; D is ambiguous. The DNA end is more similar to TRBJ2-1, so the J call may be wrong. Germline V gene data show CDR1 as SGHAT and CDR2 as FQNNGV. This CDR3 is 16 amino acids long. The CDR3 spells CASSLDPLSPGNEQFF. The CDR3 DNA reads as TGTGCCAGCAGCTTAGATCCCCTGTCCCCCGGGAATGAGCAGTTCTTC.

This clonotype occurred a few times. V gene TRBV9 combines with J gene TRBJ2-5; D is perhaps TRBD2 (5 bases). V was shortened by 6 bases and J by 4 bases, with 13 bases between the two germline ends. Germline CDR1 reads SGDLS; CDR2 reads YYNGEE. This CDR3 is built from 13 residues. The CDR3 loop is CASTGAEGETQYF. CDR3 bases: TGTGCCAGCACCGGAGCAGAGGGAGAGACCCAGTACTTC.

As DNA, the CDR3 is TGCAGTGCTGCCCCGGGGAGGAGTAATGAAAAACTGTTTTTT. Residues: CSAAPGRSNEKLFF. This chain joins TRBV20-1 and TRBJ1-4; D is ambiguous. Between the trimmed V and J ends, which lost 5 bases and 4 bases, there was a span of 14 bases. Germline values: CDR1 DFQATT, CDR2 SNEGSKA (reference sequence). The CDR3 has 14 amino acids.

This clonotype was counted a few times. This sequence joins TRBV5-1 and TRBJ1-1; 8 positions agree with TRBD1. This CDR3 has 14 residues. J was trimmed by 4 bases and V by 3 bases; bases with no gene match: 5. Germline V CDR1 and CDR2: SGHRS, YFSETQ. For the CDR3, the DNA is TGCGCCAGCAGCTCGGACAGGGCGGGCACTGAAGCTTTCTTT. Encoded protein: CASSSDRAGTEAFF. The complete variable domain, with remaining parts taken from reference TRBV5-1 and TRBJ1-1, reads KAGVTQTPRYLIKTRGQQVTLSCSPISGHRSVSWYQQTPGQGLQFLFEYFSETQRNKGNFPGRFSGRQFSNSRSEMNVSTLELGDSALYLCASSSDRAGTEAFFGQGTRLTVV.

This chain uses TRBV29-1 with TRBJ1-2, with D uncertain. The CDR3 spans 10 residues. Germline V CDR1 and CDR2: SQVTM, ANQGSEA. V lost 6 bases and J 4 bases, leaving 6 bases between the germline ends. DNA of the CDR3: TGCAGCGTGGAGTTCTATGGCTACACCTTC. This codes for CSVEFYGYTF.

The sample holds a few counts of this clonotype. The rearrangement joins TRBV20-1 to TRBJ1-1; D remains ambiguous. The CDR3 runs 15 residues. Trimming left V 2 bases short and J 1 base short, with 14 bases between. Germline V gene lookup returns CDR1 DFQATT and CDR2 SNEGSKA (reference sequence). CDR3 sequence (DNA): TGCAGTGCTAGACAGGCAGCTTATCAGAACACTGAAGCTTTCTTT. As protein: CSARQAAYQNTEAFF.